One and the same sample provided the 20 T cell receptor beta chains below, sequenced in a study of a mutant IDH1 vaccine in newly diagnosed glioma. Time point here: week 23, last vaccination. Each dose of the vaccine consisted of 300 ug of mutant IDH1 20-mer peptide, with topical imiquimod. The antigens of these receptors remain unknown. Sequenced by immunoSEQ multiplex PCR; TCRdb stores in-frame clones only, minus some. The sample lists 60,000 or so clones; approximately 81% were seen once. The sequencing here drew on PBMCs, taken from a glioma patient whose treatment included an IDH1 peptide vaccine. These receptors all stem from a man aged 25 to 40 with glioma.

As for this clone: Additional DNA sequences in this sample encode the identical CDR3. The chain links TRBV5-6 to TRBJ2-5, with unresolved D. The CDR3 is 11 residues long. V lost 2 bases to trimming and J lost 5 bases, with 4 bases between them. Germline assignment: CDR1 SGHDT and CDR2 YYEEEE. CDR3 amino acids: CASSFRETQYF. Written as DNA, the CDR3 is TGTGCCAGCAGCTTTCGTGAGACCCAGTACTTC.

J is TRBJ2-2 and V is TRBV7-9; TRBD1 aligns across 9 bases. This CDR3 contains 15 residues. CDR1 and CDR2 (germline): SEHNR, FQNEAQ (reference sequence). Trimming cost V 3 bases and J 5 bases; bases outside gene matches: 4. CDR3 region: CASSFNRGHTGELFF. Written as DNA, the CDR3 is TGTGCCAGCAGCTTCAACAGGGGGCATACCGGGGAGCTGTTTTTT.

The J gene is TRBJ1-4, the V gene TRBV28, with 7 bases matching TRBD1. Germline assignment: CDR1 MDHEN and CDR2 SYDVKM. The CDR3 runs 13 residues. J gave up 8 bases and V 7 bases, and 7 bases lay outside the gene matches. CDR3 DNA: TGTGCCAGCATGCCAGGGGGGCGGGAAAAACTGTTTTTT. Residues: CASMPGGREKLFF.

This sequence joins TRBV11-1 and TRBJ2-7, with TRBD1 matching over 9 bases. Looked up from germline, CDR1 is SGHAT and CDR2 is FQDESV (reference sequence). The J segment lost 4 bases and the V segment lost 3 bases, leaving 7 bases of the junction unmatched. The length of the CDR3 is 15 residues. CDR3 region: CASSFRTGASYEQYF. The CDR3 nucleotides are TGTGCCAGCAGCTTTAGGACAGGGGCGTCGTACGAGCAGTACTTC.

The chain employs TRBV6-1 and TRBJ1-6, with 8 bases matching TRBD1. The J segment lost 7 bases and the V segment lost 6 bases, leaving 8 bases of the junction unmatched. This CDR3 has 15 amino acids. The V gene's germline CDR1 is MNHNS and CDR2 SASEGT. This CDR3 reads CASRLGRGRNSPLHF. CDR3 DNA sequence: TGTGCCAGCAGATTGGGCAGGGGGCGAAATTCACCCCTCCACTTT.

A few counts support this clone. The V gene is TRBV2, the J gene TRBJ2-7; 7 bases line up with TRBD1. V lost 3 bases, J lost 0 bases, and 5 bases stayed unmatched. Germline CDR1 is SNHLY and CDR2 is FYNNEI. The CDR3 totals 15 residues. CDR3 coding DNA: TGTGCCAGCAGTGACATGACAGGGAGCTCCTACGAGCAGTACTTC. Translation gives CASSDMTGSSYEQYF.

The gene calls are TRBV21-1 and TRBJ2-3; the table's D call, TRBD2, was not checked against the DNA. TRBV21-1 is recorded as a pseudogene. The CDR3 loop spans 18 amino acids. Here the CDR3 reads CASSKSFVGGASTDTQYF. CDR3 DNA sequence: TGTGCCAGCAGCAAGTCGTTTGTGGGGGGGGCCAGCACAGATACGCAGTATTTT.

This clone was picked up a small number of times. This chain uses TRBV6-5 with TRBJ1-2; TRBD1 might be the D (5 bases). Germline assignment: CDR1 MNHEY and CDR2 SVGAGI. V was shortened by 7 bases and J by 1 base, with 13 bases between the two germline ends. This CDR3 contains 14 residues. The CDR3 DNA reads as TGTGCCAGCAATCAGGAGGGGAATAACTATGGCTACACCTTC. Translation gives CASNQEGNNYGYTF.

This chain uses TRBV7-2 with TRBJ1-3; D not resolved. CDR3 length equals 19 residues. Per the germline V gene, CDR1 is SGHTA and CDR2 is FQGNSA. Trimming removed 1 base at V and 2 bases at J, with 21 bases between. This chain's CDR3 is CASSLVPLRGRVTGNTIYF. In DNA form, the CDR3 reads TGTGCCAGCAGCTTAGTCCCACTGCGGGGTCGGGTAACTGGAAACACCATATATTTT. Drawing the rest from reference TRBV7-2 and TRBJ1-3, the complete variable domain is GAGVSQSPSNKVTEKGKDVELRCDPISGHTALYWYRQSLGQGLEFLIYFQGNSAPDKSGLPSDRFSAERTGGSVSTLTIQRTQQEDSAVYLCASSLVPLRGRVTGNTIYFGEGSWLTVV.

This clone was observed a single time. The chain recombines TRBV7-8 with TRBJ2-7; TRBD2 aligns across 9 bases. V trimming: 3 bases; J trimming: 5 bases; junction bases outside the gene matches: 5. CDR3 size: 14 residues. CDR1 is SGHVS, CDR2 FQNEAQ, per germline. CDR3: CASSFQRGVDEQYF. The DNA of the CDR3 is TGTGCCAGCAGCTTCCAGCGGGGGGTCGACGAGCAGTACTTC.

For the CDR3, the DNA is TGCGCCAGCAGCCAACCGGGACTAGTAACCAACAATGAGCAGTTCTTC. It encodes CASSQPGLVTNNEQFF. This sequence joins TRBV4-1 and TRBJ2-1; 8 nucleotides align to TRBD2. V trimming: 2 bases; J trimming: 5 bases; junction bases outside the gene matches: 8. The CDR3 length is 16 residues. Germline V CDR1 and CDR2: MGHRA, YSYEKL.

This rearrangement joins TRBV5-4 to TRBJ2-1; 7 positions match TRBD2. V shed 4 bases, J shed 7 bases, and the junction held 8 bases outside the gene matches. Per the germline V gene, CDR1 is SGHNT and CDR2 is YYREEE (reference sequence). This CDR3 contains 14 residues. This CDR3 reads CASSHWGGQNEQFF. The CDR3 region has the DNA TGTGCCAGCAGCCATTGGGGGGGTCAGAATGAGCAGTTCTTC. Full variable domain (missing parts from reference TRBV5-4 and TRBJ2-1): ETGVTQSPTHLIKTRGQQVTLRCSSQSGHNTVSWYQQALGQGPQFIFQYYREEENGRGNFPPRFSGLQFPNYSSELNVNALELDDSALYLCASSHWGGQNEQFFGPGTRLTVL.

Comment on this clone: The junction does not match germline at one end; this may be a read error. Within the sample, other DNA sequences also encode this same CDR3. V usage is TRBV5-6 and J usage is TRBJ1-5, with D unresolved. The CDR3 is 16 residues long. Germline CDR1 SGHDT, CDR2 YYEEEE. The DNA of the CDR3 is TGCGCCAGCAGCTTGACTTGGGGAGGAAGCAATCAGCCCCAGCATTTT. Translated: CASSLTWGGSNQPQHF.

The chain is built from TRBV2 and TRBJ2-1, with D maybe TRBD2 (7 bases). Germline values: CDR1 SNHLY, CDR2 FYNNEI. This CDR3 has 14 residues. Trimming removed 3 bases at V and 6 bases at J, with 12 bases between. The CDR3 protein is CASSEGGGPNEQFF. The CDR3 DNA sequence: TGTGCCAGCAGTGAGGGAGGGGGACCCAATGAGCAGTTCTTC.

This sequence joins TRBV6-1 and TRBJ1-3; no reliable D call. This CDR3 has 13 amino acids. The V and J ends lost 3 bases and 2 bases respectively, with 5 bases between them. CDR1 and CDR2 from the germline V gene are MNHNS and SASEGT. The CDR3 DNA follows: TGTGCCAGCAGTGAGTGGCCTGGAAACACCATATATTTT. Translating it yields CASSEWPGNTIYF.

The chain couples TRBV4-1 to TRBJ1-4, with unresolved D. Trimming removed 7 bases from V and 3 bases from J, with 12 bases in between. Germline V gene lookup returns CDR1 MGHRA and CDR2 YSYEKL. This CDR3 is built from 14 residues. CDR3 residues: CASTGGMSNEKLFF. The CDR3 DNA reads TGCGCCAGCACGGGAGGGATGTCTAATGAAAAACTGTTTTTT.

The count of this clone is one. The V and J genes are TRBV10-1 and TRBJ2-3, with D perhaps matching TRBD1 or TRBD2 (5 bases each). CDR1 is WNHNN and CDR2 is SYGVQD in the germline V gene (reference sequence). CDR3 length: 15 residues. Trimming removed 4 bases from V and 4 bases from J, with 15 bases in between. The chain's CDR3 is CASSAFRDGADTQYF. The CDR3 DNA sequence: TGCGCCAGCAGTGCCTTCAGGGACGGGGCAGATACGCAGTATTTT.

V gene TRBV5-4 combines with J gene TRBJ2-7, with D perhaps being TRBD1 or TRBD2 (6 bases each). From germline, CDR1 is SGHNT and CDR2 YYREEE (reference sequence). V lost 2 bases and J lost 5, with 14 bases in between. The CDR3 is made up of 14 amino acids. The DNA of the CDR3 is TGTGCCAGCAGCTTCTGGGTGGGGGGCGACGAGCAGTACTTC. Protein product: CASSFWVGGDEQYF.

V and J are TRBV7-9 and TRBJ2-5, with 8 nucleotides matching TRBD1. There are 15 residues in the CDR3. Germline V CDR1 and CDR2: SEHNR, FQNEAQ (reference sequence). Trimming cost V 4 bases and J 3 bases; bases outside gene matches: 7. In nucleotides, the CDR3 is TGTGCCAGCAGCTCCACGCCAGGGGGCGAAGAGACCCAGTACTTC. Its translation is CASSSTPGGEETQYF.

The gene calls are TRBV13 and TRBJ2-1; 9 positions agree with TRBD2. From germline, CDR1 is PRHDT and CDR2 FYEKMQ (reference sequence). V was clipped by 5 bases and J by 7 bases; unmatched bases: 9. The CDR3 length is 15 residues. Written as DNA, the CDR3 is TGTGCCAGCAGCCCCCCGGGACTAGCTTCGAATGAGCAGTTCTTC. Translation: CASSPPGLASNEQFF.